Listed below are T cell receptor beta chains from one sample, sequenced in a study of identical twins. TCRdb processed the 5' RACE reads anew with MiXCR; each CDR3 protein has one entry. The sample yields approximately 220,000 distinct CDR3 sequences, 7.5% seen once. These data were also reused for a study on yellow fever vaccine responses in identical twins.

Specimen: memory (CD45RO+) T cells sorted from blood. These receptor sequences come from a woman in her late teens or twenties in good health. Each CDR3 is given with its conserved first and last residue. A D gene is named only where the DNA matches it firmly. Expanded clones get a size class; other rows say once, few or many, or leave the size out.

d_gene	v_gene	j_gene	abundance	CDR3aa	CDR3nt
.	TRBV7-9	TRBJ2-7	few	CASSLHDSTYEQYF	TGTGCCAGCAGCCTCCACGACAGTACCTACGAGCAGTACTTC
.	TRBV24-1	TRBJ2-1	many	CATSGLREQFF	TGTGCCACCAGTGGCCTTAGGGAGCAGTTCTTC
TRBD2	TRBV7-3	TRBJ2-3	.	CASSSTSGGRSDTQYF	TGTGCCAGCAGCTCAACTAGCGGGGGGCGGTCAGATACGCAGTATTTT
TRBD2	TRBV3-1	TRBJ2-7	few	CASSYWGGEQYF	TGTGCCAGCAGCTACTGGGGGGGCGAGCAGTACTTC
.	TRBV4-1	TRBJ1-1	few	CASSHKRGNTEAFF	TGCGCCAGCAGCCACAAACGGGGCAACACTGAAGCTTTCTTT
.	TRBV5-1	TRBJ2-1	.	CASSLGGQGNEQFF	TGCGCCAGCAGCTTGGGGGGGCAGGGGAATGAGCAGTTCTTC
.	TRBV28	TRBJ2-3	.	CASSFSGVFDTQYF	TGTGCCAGCAGTTTTTCAGGGGTGTTCGATACGCAGTATTTT
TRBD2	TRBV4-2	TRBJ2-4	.	CASSREPASGGDGGAKNIQYF	TGTGCCAGCAGCCGCGAGCCTGCTAGCGGGGGAGACGGGGGGGCCAAAAACATTCAGTACTTC
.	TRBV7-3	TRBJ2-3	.	CASSVRGSYGDTQYF	TGTGCCAGCAGCGTACGAGGGAGCTACGGAGATACGCAGTATTTT
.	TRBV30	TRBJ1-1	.	CAWRGQGRVMNTEAFF	TGTGCCTGGAGAGGGCAGGGGAGGGTTATGAACACTGAAGCTTTCTTT
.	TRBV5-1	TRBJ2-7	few	CASSPWGDEQYF	TGCGCCAGCAGCCCTTGGGGGGACGAGCAGTACTTC
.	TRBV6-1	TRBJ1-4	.	CASSLDGQDGEKLFF	TGTGCCAGCAGCCTCGATGGGCAGGACGGCGAAAAACTGTTTTTT
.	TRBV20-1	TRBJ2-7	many	CSVDGGTYEQYF	TGCAGTGTTGATGGGGGAACCTACGAGCAGTACTTC
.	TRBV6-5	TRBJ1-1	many	CASSFLNTEAFF	TGTGCCAGCAGCTTTTTGAACACTGAAGCTTTCTTT
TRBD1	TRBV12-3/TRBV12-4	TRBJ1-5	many	CASSPRGQDSNQPQHF	TGTGCCAGCAGTCCCAGGGGGCAGGATAGCAATCAGCCCCAGCATTTT
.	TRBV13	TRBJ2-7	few	CASSLGLRAEQYF	TGTGCCAGCAGCTTAGGCCTCCGAGCCGAGCAGTACTTC
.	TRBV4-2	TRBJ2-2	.	CASSQGLEPGELFF	TGTGCCAGCAGCCAAGGGTTGGAGCCCGGGGAGCTGTTTTTT
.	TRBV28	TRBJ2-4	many	CASSLEGAKNIQYF	TGTGCCAGCAGTTTAGAGGGGGCCAAAAACATTCAGTACTTC
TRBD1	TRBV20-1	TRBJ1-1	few	CSARAPDRDAEAFF	TGCAGTGCTAGGGCCCCGGACAGGGACGCTGAAGCTTTCTTT
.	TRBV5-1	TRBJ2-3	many	CASSLAATSTDTQYF	TGCGCCAGCAGCCTGGCAGCTACTAGCACAGATACGCAGTATTTT
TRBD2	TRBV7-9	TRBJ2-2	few	CASSRTSGRADTGELFF	TGTGCCAGCAGCCGGACTAGCGGGAGGGCCGACACCGGGGAGCTGTTTTTT
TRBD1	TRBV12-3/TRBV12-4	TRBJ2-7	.	CASSPGQGFHEQYF	TGTGCCAGCAGTCCGGGACAGGGTTTCCACGAGCAGTACTTC
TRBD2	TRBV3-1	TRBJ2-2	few	CASSPFSGRVTGELFF	TGTGCCAGCAGCCCCTTTAGCGGGAGAGTTACCGGGGAGCTGTTTTTT
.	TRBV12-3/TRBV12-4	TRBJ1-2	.	CASSDRFGFTF	TGTGCCAGCAGTGACAGGTTTGGCTTCACCTTC
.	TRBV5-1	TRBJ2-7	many	CASSIQGTDEQYF	TGCGCCAGCAGTATCCAGGGTACCGACGAGCAGTACTTC
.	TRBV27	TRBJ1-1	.	CASSFRGQRTEAFF	TGTGCCAGCAGTTTTCGGGGCCAGAGGACTGAAGCTTTCTTT
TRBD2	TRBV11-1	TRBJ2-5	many	CASSPFMTSGTLQETQYF	TGTGCCAGCAGCCCCTTTATGACTAGCGGGACCCTGCAAGAGACCCAGTACTTC
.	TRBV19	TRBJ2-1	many	CASSIDQRSYNEQFF	TGTGCCAGTAGTATAGATCAGCGTTCCTACAATGAGCAGTTCTTC
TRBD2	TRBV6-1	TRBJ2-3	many	CASKRGGTDTQYF	TGTGCCAGCAAGCGGGGGGGCACAGATACGCAGTATTTT
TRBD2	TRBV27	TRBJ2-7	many	CASSLYRPLAGAPGEQYF	TGTGCCAGCAGTTTGTATAGACCCCTAGCGGGGGCCCCCGGCGAGCAGTACTTC
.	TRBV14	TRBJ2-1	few	CASSQEEERDEQFF	TGTGCCAGCAGCCAAGAAGAGGAAAGAGATGAGCAGTTCTTC
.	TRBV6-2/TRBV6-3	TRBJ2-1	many	CASRHLGGNEQFF	TGTGCCAGCAGGCATCTAGGGGGCAATGAGCAGTTCTTC
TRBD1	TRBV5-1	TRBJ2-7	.	CASSQDRVTVYEQYF	TGCGCCAGCAGCCAGGACAGGGTAACGGTTTACGAGCAGTACTTC
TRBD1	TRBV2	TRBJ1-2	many	CASSEGQGYGYTF	TGTGCCAGCAGTGAAGGACAGGGCTATGGCTACACCTTC
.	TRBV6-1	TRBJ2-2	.	CASSEWWGAGELFF	TGTGCCAGCAGTGAATGGTGGGGGGCCGGGGAGCTGTTTTTT
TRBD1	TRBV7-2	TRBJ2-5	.	CASSSNLDRVSGTQYF	TGTGCCAGCAGCTCAAACCTGGACAGGGTCTCAGGGACCCAGTACTTC
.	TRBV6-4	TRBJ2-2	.	CASSAEDSRNTGELFF	TGTGCCAGCAGCGCCGAGGACAGCCGGAACACCGGGGAGCTGTTTTTT
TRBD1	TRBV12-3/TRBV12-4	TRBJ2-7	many	CASRRDRGADEQYF	TGTGCCAGCAGACGGGACAGGGGAGCAGACGAGCAGTACTTC
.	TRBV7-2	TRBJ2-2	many	CASSSPGPNTGELFF	TGTGCCAGCAGCTCCCCTGGGCCCAACACCGGGGAGCTGTTTTTT
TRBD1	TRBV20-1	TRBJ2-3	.	CSADLRGQSTDTQYF	TGCAGTGCGGATCTTAGGGGACAGAGCACAGATACGCAGTATTTT
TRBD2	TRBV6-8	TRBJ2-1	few	CASRRAAGDQDGQFF	TGTGCCAGCAGACGTGCAGCGGGGGACCAGGACGGGCAGTTCTTC
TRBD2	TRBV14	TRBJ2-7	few	CASSQAGLGIYEQYF	TGTGCCAGCAGCCAAGCGGGACTAGGAATCTACGAGCAGTACTTC
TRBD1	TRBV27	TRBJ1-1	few	CASSFDRGTEAFF	TGTGCCAGCAGTTTCGACAGGGGCACTGAAGCTTTCTTT